This T cell receptor (beta chain) was recovered during a study of blood T cell repertoires in COVID-19. Study-level background: Material from acute and convalescent COVID-19 was sourced from the United States, Italy and Spain. PBMCs, B-cell-depleted T cells, or T cells provided the cDNA or gDNA that made up the material.

The ends lost 3 bases at V and 5 bases at J; junction bases unmatched: 6. Germline V gene data show CDR1 as LNHDA and CDR2 as SQIVND (reference sequence). The CDR3 is 14 residues long. Methods used by the authors: Quantification of nucleated cells was approximated via reference gene primer amplification. Data came from immunoSEQ multiplex PCR; TCRdb stores just in-frame clones and leaves some out. That table gives V, J and clone size, and the DNA gave D and trimming. The profile shows approximately 50,000 clones, around 85% of them singletons. The genes are TRBV19 and TRBJ1-2; TRBD1 matches at 7 bases. This TCR came from a man aged 55 to 70 with acute or convalescent COVID-19. The sequenced sample was peripheral blood. The CDR3 DNA reads TGTGCCAGTAGTATTCGGACAGGCCCATATGGCTACACCTTC. This translates into CASSIRTGPYGYTF.